The 21 T cell receptor beta chains in this list originate from one sample, sequenced in a study of T-cell reconstitution after alpha-beta-depleted transplantation in children. Unique molecular identifiers were used to barcode this TCRbeta library. MiXCR was run by TCRdb on the PCR reads, yielding one entry per CDR3 protein. The sample includes hundreds of thousands of distinct CDR3 sequences, roughly 17% of them seen just once. This sample comprised PBMCs from the stem cell graft donor, obtained from the stem cell graft. These receptors came from a human donor who donated a stem cell graft to a child with acute myeloid leukemia.

This clonotype was seen a handful of times. This rearrangement joins TRBV27 to TRBJ1-5; D remains ambiguous. CDR3 length equals 14 residues. Germline CDR1 reads MNHEY; CDR2 reads SMNVEV (reference sequence). V gave up 4 bases and J gave up 4 bases, with 11 bases separating them. CDR3 loop: CASSWTSSNQPQHF. The CDR3 bases are TGTGCCAGCAGTTGGACCTCCTCTAATCAGCCCCAGCATTTT.

The V call is TRBV5-1, the J call TRBJ2-2; D unclear. Per the germline V gene, CDR1 is SGHRS and CDR2 is YFSETQ. V was shortened by 2 bases and J by 3 bases, with 8 bases between the two germline ends. CDR3 length equals 14 residues. For the CDR3, the DNA is TGCGCCAGCAGCTTTCGGACCGACACCGGGGAGCTGTTTTTT. It yields the protein CASSFRTDTGELFF.

This clonotype was observed at least ten times. The V gene is TRBV20-1, the J gene TRBJ1-1; the D gene is possibly TRBD1 (5 bases). This CDR3 is built from 13 residues. V lost 3 bases, J lost 0 bases, and 8 bases lay in between. Germline-derived CDR1 and CDR2 are DFQATT and SNEGSKA (reference sequence). The CDR3: CSASTGMNTEAFF. In nucleotides, the CDR3 is TGCAGTGCTAGTACAGGAATGAACACTGAAGCTTTCTTT.

This clonotype was picked up a small number of times. The chain joins TRBV7-6 to TRBJ2-5; D is possibly TRBD2 (6 bases). The CDR3 loop spans 15 amino acids. Per the germline V gene, CDR1 is SGHVS and CDR2 is FNYEAQ. Trimming left V 1 base short and J 5 bases short, with 14 bases between. The CDR3 protein is CASSLEGLARETQYF. The CDR3 DNA reads as TGTGCCAGCAGCTTAGAGGGCCTAGCGAGGGAGACCCAGTACTTC.

This clonotype showed up many times. The chain has TRBV20-1 and TRBJ1-5; no firm D call. The CDR3 extends over 14 amino acids. The germline V gene has CDR1 DFQATT and CDR2 SNEGSKA (reference sequence). Trimming removed 0 bases at V and 3 bases at J, with 9 bases between. In DNA form, the CDR3 reads TGCAGTGCTAGAGAGGACCCGGCCAATCAGCCCCAGCATTTT. Translated, it gives CSAREDPANQPQHF.

This clonotype was counted between two and nine times. This chain uses TRBV7-3 with TRBJ2-5; D unresolved. The CDR3 runs to 15 residues. V was pared by 4 bases and J by 5 bases, with 17 bases between. In germline, CDR1 is SGHTA, CDR2 FQGTGA. The CDR3 region has the DNA TGTGCCAGCAGCTCGAATAGGGCCTCCCGTGAGACCCAGTACTTC. Translated: CASSSNRASRETQYF.

This clonotype was seen a handful of times. V gene TRBV5-8 combines with J gene TRBJ1-2, with a tentative D call TRBD1 (6 bases). The CDR3 runs 14 residues. The V end lost 2 bases, the J end lost 7 bases, and 15 bases lay between the germline ends. The germline CDR1 and CDR2 sequences are SGHTS and YDEGEE. CDR3 protein: CASSFSGASGGYTF. The CDR3 nucleotides read TGTGCCAGCAGCTTCTCGGGGGCGTCGGGTGGCTACACCTTC. The complete variable domain, with remaining parts taken from reference TRBV5-8 and TRBJ1-2, reads EAGVTQSPTHLIKTRGQQATLRCSPISGHTSVYWYQQALGLGLQFLLWYDEGEERNRGNFPPRFSGRQFPNYSSELNVNALELEDSALYLCASSFSGASGGYTFGSGTRLTVV.

This clonotype was counted only a few times. V and J are TRBV9 and TRBJ2-2; D uncertain. The V end was cut by 4 bases, the J end by 0 bases, with 13 bases between. Germline assignment: CDR1 SGDLS and CDR2 YYNGEE. The CDR3 contains 16 residues. DNA for the CDR3: TGTGCCAGCAGCCCCTGGAATATTGCGAACACCGGGGAGCTGTTTTTT. Protein product: CASSPWNIANTGELFF.

The chain joins TRBV7-2 to TRBJ2-2, with 7 bases identical to TRBD1. V dropped 1 base and J dropped 7; count of bases not matched to a gene: 6. From germline, CDR1 is SGHTA and CDR2 FQGNSA. The CDR3 sequence is 15 residues long. The CDR3 DNA is TGTGCCAGCAGCTTAGTCCAGGGGGTTGGCGGGGAGCTGTTTTTT. It encodes CASSLVQGVGGELFF.

This clonotype was seen only once. This chain uses TRBV11-1 with TRBJ2-2; no definite D call. Per germline, CDR1 SGHAT and CDR2 FQDESV (reference sequence). The CDR3 length is 14 residues. The germline V and J ends were trimmed by 3 bases and 6 bases, with 11 bases remaining between them. The CDR3 protein is CASSFGVSAGELFF. CDR3 bases: TGTGCCAGCAGCTTCGGAGTGTCCGCCGGGGAGCTGTTTTTT.

V gene TRBV11-2 combines with J gene TRBJ2-5; D is ambiguous. Germline CDR1 and CDR2: SGHAT and FQNNGV. V was pared by 1 base and J by 0 bases, with 15 bases between. The CDR3 contains 17 residues. The CDR3 DNA reads TGTGCCAGCAGCTTAGGTACCCGGGCCGTGAACCAAGAGACCCAGTACTTC. This sequence encodes CASSLGTRAVNQETQYF.

For this clonotype: The junction differs from germline at one of its ends, possibly a read error. This rearrangement joins TRBV11-1 to TRBJ2-2; the D gene is possibly TRBD1 (6 bases). Looked up from germline, CDR1 is SGHAT and CDR2 is FQDESV (reference sequence). This CDR3 contains 18 residues. The CDR3 loop reads CASSLRPGESPDTGELFF. In DNA, the CDR3 is TGTGCCAGCAGCTTACGCCCAGGGGAAAGTCCTGACACCGGGGAGCTTTTTTTT.

This clonotype was counted many times. This rearrangement joins TRBV24-1 to TRBJ1-1, with D unresolved. V was pared by 7 bases and J by 1 base, with 12 bases between. The CDR3 is 14 amino acids. CDR1 and CDR2 from the germline V gene are KGHDR and SFDVKD. The CDR3 loop is CATRSSLGNTEAFF. The CDR3 bases are TGTGCCACCAGATCTTCGCTAGGGAACACTGAAGCTTTCTTT.

The chain recombines TRBV2 with TRBJ2-1, with D perhaps matching TRBD2 (6 bases). With 9 bases removed from V and 0 bases from J, the gap between germline ends came to 18 bases. The germline CDR1 and CDR2 sequences are SNHLY and FYNNEI. This CDR3 region has 16 residues. In DNA form, the CDR3 reads TGTGCCAGTGAGGGACTGGAGCTGAGCTCCTACAATGAGCAGTTCTTC. This gives the protein CASEGLELSSYNEQFF.

This clonotype has ten or more counts. The chain recombines TRBV5-6 with TRBJ2-7; D is unclear. The CDR3 has 14 amino acids. Deletions cut 2 bases from V and 0 bases from J, with 9 bases between. Germline V lookup: CDR1 SGHDT, CDR2 YYEEEE. For the CDR3, the DNA is TGTGCCAGCAGCTTAGCAGAGATCTCCTACGAGCAGTACGTC. This gives the protein CASSLAEISYEQYV.

The table lists this clonotype with a few counts. V is TRBV29-1 and J is TRBJ2-5; D gene ambiguous. Germline V lookup: CDR1 SQVTM, CDR2 ANQGSEA. This CDR3 has 13 amino acids. Trimming pared 6 bases from V and 4 bases from J, leaving 15 bases between. The CDR3 DNA follows: TGCAGCGTAAAAACACCGTTGGGAGAGACCCAGTACTTC. Its protein product is CSVKTPLGETQYF.

In regard to this clonotype: A much larger clonotype is one base distant, so this may be a read error. The chain uses TRBV20-1 and TRBJ2-5, with D tentatively TRBD1 (5 bases). Germline assignment: CDR1 DFQATT and CDR2 SNEGSKA (reference sequence). Trimming removed 4 bases from V and 2 bases from J, with 14 bases in between. The CDR3 is 14 residues long. Here the CDR3 reads CSAKARGQQETQYF. In DNA, the CDR3 is TGCAGTGCTAAGGCTCGCGGACAACAAGAGACCCAGTACTTC.

This clonotype has a count of ten or more. The chain uses TRBV5-1 and TRBJ2-7, with D maybe TRBD2 (5 bases). The CDR3 has 15 residues. The germline V gene has CDR1 SGHRS and CDR2 YFSETQ. V was trimmed by 0 bases and J by 4 bases, leaving 14 bases between them. CDR3 sequence (DNA): TGCGCCAGCAGCTTGGCGGATCCACGGGGTTACGAGCAGTACGTC. Protein: CASSLADPRGYEQYV.

This clonotype appeared many times. The V call is TRBV10-3, the J call TRBJ2-5; no clear D. CDR1 and CDR2 (germline): ENHRY, SYGVKD. The CDR3 is 12 residues long. With 5 bases removed from V and 2 bases from J, the gap between germline ends came to 6 bases. The chain's CDR3 is CAISKLQETQYF. CDR3 nucleotides: TGTGCCATCAGTAAGCTTCAAGAGACCCAGTACTTC.

The V and J genes are TRBV7-9 and TRBJ2-1; tentatively, D is TRBD1 or TRBD2 (6 bases each). This CDR3 comprises 12 residues. Germline V CDR1 and CDR2: SEHNR, FQNEAQ (reference sequence). The V and J ends lost 5 bases and 8 bases respectively, with 10 bases between them. The CDR3 here is CASSRGPDEQFF. DNA for the CDR3: TGTGCCAGCAGCCGGGGGCCCGATGAGCAGTTCTTC.

With regard to this clonotype: A single base separates this from a much larger clone, so it may be a read error. The rearrangement uses TRBV29-1 and TRBJ2-1, with D maybe TRBD1 (5 bases). Trimming took off 7 bases at V and 8 bases at J, with 12 bases between the two ends. In germline, CDR1 is SQVTM, CDR2 ANQGSEA. The CDR3 totals 11 residues. The CDR3 nucleotides read TGCAGCGCTGGCCTACAGGATGAGCAGTTCTTC. This codes for CSAGLQDEQFF.